One and the same sample provided the 21 T cell receptor beta chains below, sequenced in a study of blood T cell repertoires in COVID-19. TCRdb keeps only in-frame clones here, not all; method: immunoSEQ multiplex PCR. The table lists approximately 50,000 clones, roughly 82% of them singletons. Sequencing was carried out using peripheral blood. The receptors come from a woman aged 80 or over with acute or convalescent COVID-19.

The V and J genes are TRBV24-1 and TRBJ1-2, with D perhaps matching TRBD1 (6 bases). CDR1 is KGHDR and CDR2 is SFDVKD in the germline V gene. The germline V and J ends were trimmed by 3 bases and 8 bases, with 15 bases remaining between them. The CDR3 runs to 14 residues. The CDR3 loop is CATSDRTGNRGYTF. DNA of the CDR3: TGTGCCACCAGTGATCGTACAGGGAATCGGGGCTACACCTTC.

The gene calls are TRBV12-2 and TRBJ2-3; TRBD2 is taken as the D call from the table, unchecked against the DNA. TRBV12-2 is designated a pseudogene. This CDR3 has 17 amino acids. CDR3 in DNA: TGTGCAAGTCGCTTATTTCGGCGGGACGTTAGCACAGATACGCAGTATTTT. It is translated as CASRLFRRDVSTDTQYF.

This chain uses TRBV29-1 with TRBJ2-7; D tentatively fits TRBD1 or TRBD2 (5 bases each). The CDR3 spans 11 residues. The V gene lost 7 bases and the J gene lost 0 bases, with 7 bases spanning the gap. The germline V gene encodes CDR1 SQVTM and CDR2 ANQGSEA. The CDR3 DNA is TGCAGCGCGAGGGGCTCCTACGAGCAGTACTTC. Encoded protein: CSARGSYEQYF.

The gene calls are TRBV6-5 and TRBJ1-1; 8 nucleotides align to TRBD1. The length of the CDR3 is 14 residues. J was trimmed by 1 base and V by 6 bases; bases with no gene match: 4. Germline-derived CDR1 and CDR2 are MNHEY and SVGAGI. The CDR3 DNA is TGTGCCAGCAGATTCGGGACAGGGAACACTGAAGCTTTCTTT. Protein: CASRFGTGNTEAFF.

This sequence joins TRBV7-2 and TRBJ1-3; D may be TRBD1 (5 bases). V shed 3 bases and J shed 3 bases, with 15 bases lying between them. This CDR3 has 16 residues. Germline CDR1 SGHTA, CDR2 FQGNSA. The CDR3 spells CASSLGPGGSGNTIYF. In DNA, the CDR3 is TGTGCCAGCAGCTTGGGACCTGGAGGGAGTGGAAACACCATATATTTT.

The chain couples TRBV25-1 to TRBJ2-7, with 9 positions matching TRBD2. The trim removed 3 bases at V and 6 bases at J, leaving 9 bases unmatched. The germline gives CDR1 MGHDK, CDR2 SYGVNS. The length of the CDR3 is 15 residues. This CDR3 is CASSDSRASGVEQYF. In DNA, the CDR3 is TGTGCCAGCAGTGACTCCCGGGCTAGCGGGGTCGAGCAGTACTTC.

V usage is TRBV7-6 and J usage is TRBJ1-2; no clear D. V lost 1 base and J lost 0, with 6 bases in between. The germline V gene has CDR1 SGHVS and CDR2 FNYEAQ. The CDR3 totals 14 residues. The CDR3 spells CASSLGSSNYGYTF. The CDR3 DNA is TGTGCCAGCAGCTTAGGGAGCTCTAACTATGGCTACACCTTC.

V gene TRBV7-8 combines with J gene TRBJ2-5; 10 bases map to TRBD2. CDR1 is SGHVS, CDR2 FQNEAQ, per germline. This CDR3 contains 16 residues. With 0 bases clipped from V and 3 bases from J, the junction kept 4 bases outside the gene matches. CDR3 nucleotide sequence: TGTGCCAGCAGCTTAGCCAGCGGGAGGGCCGAAGAGACCCAGTACTTC. Protein product: CASSLASGRAEETQYF.

The J gene is TRBJ1-5, the V gene TRBV7-3; tentatively, D is TRBD1 (5 bases). The CDR3 has 17 residues. Germline V CDR1 and CDR2: SGHTA, FQGTGA. The V gene lost 4 bases and the J gene lost 4 bases, with 20 bases spanning the gap. CDR3 amino acids: CASSSKGYRSINQPQHF. CDR3 DNA sequence: TGTGCCAGCAGCTCCAAGGGGTATCGGTCGATAAATCAGCCCCAGCATTTT.

The chain joins TRBV7-3 to TRBJ1-1; perhaps TRBD1 as D (6 bases). The germline V gene encodes CDR1 SGHTA and CDR2 FQGTGA. This CDR3 comprises 15 residues. V dropped 5 bases and J dropped 0 bases, with 13 bases sitting between them. The CDR3 DNA sequence: TGTGCCAGCAGCAGGGGGACGGCTATGAACACTGAAGCTTTCTTT. Amino acid sequence: CASSRGTAMNTEAFF. Drawing the rest from reference TRBV7-3 and TRBJ1-1, the complete variable domain is GAGVSQTPSNKVTEKGKYVELRCDPISGHTALYWYRQSLGQGPEFLIYFQGTGAADDSGLPNDRFFAVRPEGSVSTLKIQRTERGDSAVYLCASSRGTAMNTEAFFGQGTRLTVV.

This chain connects TRBV9 to TRBJ1-2, with a possible D match to TRBD1 (5 bases). V dropped 0 bases and J dropped 4 bases, with 7 bases sitting between them. CDR3 length: 13 amino acids. The V gene's germline CDR1 is SGDLS and CDR2 YYNGEE. The chain's CDR3 is CASSVGGLYGYTF. The CDR3 nucleotides read TGTGCCAGCAGCGTAGGGGGCCTCTATGGCTACACCTTC. The full variable domain, completed using reference TRBV9 and TRBJ1-2, is DSGVTQTPKHLITATGQRVTLRCSPRSGDLSVYWYQQSLDQGLQFLIQYYNGEERAKGNILERFSAQQFPDLHSELNLSSLELGDSALYFCASSVGGLYGYTFGSGTRLTVV.

The chain uses TRBV19 and TRBJ2-7; weak D call: TRBD2 (7 bases). The germline CDR1 and CDR2 sequences are LNHDA and SQIVND (reference sequence). This CDR3 has 15 amino acids. V lost 3 bases to trimming and J lost 7 bases, with 19 bases between them. CDR3 region: CASSIKGGGTREQYF. CDR3 coding DNA: TGTGCCAGTAGTATTAAGGGGGGGGGCACAAGGGAGCAGTACTTC.

J is TRBJ2-7 and V is TRBV7-3, with D maybe TRBD1 (6 bases). This CDR3 is 13 amino acids long. V was shortened by 5 bases and J by 7 bases, with 15 bases between the two germline ends. The germline V gene has CDR1 SGHTA and CDR2 FQGTGA. CDR3 sequence reads: CASSTSRDKEQYF. In DNA, the CDR3 is TGTGCCAGCAGCACTTCCCGGGACAAAGAGCAGTACTTC.

V usage is TRBV10-3 and J usage is TRBJ2-7, with D possibly TRBD2 on 5 matching bases. The CDR3 extends over 16 amino acids. V was clipped by 0 bases and J by 1 base, with 13 bases between them. Germline V gives CDR1 ENHRY, CDR2 SYGVKD. CDR3 region: CAISESIGERSYEQYV. CDR3 nucleotides: TGTGCCATCAGTGAGTCGATCGGGGAGAGGTCCTACGAGCAGTACGTC.

J is TRBJ2-5 and V is TRBV6-1; D unclear. V was clipped by 2 bases and J by 7 bases, with 5 bases between them. The CDR3 extends over 11 amino acids. Germline V lookup: CDR1 MNHNS, CDR2 SASEGT. The CDR3 sequence is CASSEQVTQYF. CDR3 DNA: TGTGCCAGCAGTGAACAGGTGACCCAGTACTTC.

J is TRBJ2-1 and V is TRBV30, with 11 bases identical to TRBD2. This CDR3 comprises 14 residues. CDR1 and CDR2 (germline): GTSNPN, SVGIG (reference sequence). V shed 3 bases and J 9 bases; nucleotides not matched to a gene: 7. The CDR3 DNA sequence: TGTGCCTGGAGGATAGCGGGAGGGTCAGGTGAGCAGTTCTTC. Translated: CAWRIAGGSGEQFF. The variable domain in full, with the rest retrieved from reference TRBV30 and TRBJ2-1, is SQTIHQWPATLVQPVGSPLSLECTVEGTSNPNLYWYRQAAGRGLQLLFYSVGIGQISSEVPQNLSASRPQDRQFILSSKKLLLSDSGFYLCAWRIAGGSGEQFFGPGTRLTVL.

The chain joins TRBV2 to TRBJ1-3; tentative D call: TRBD1 (6 bases). The CDR3 consists of 15 residues. Trimming left V 6 bases short and J 1 base short, with 13 bases between. Per germline, CDR1 SNHLY and CDR2 FYNNEI. The CDR3 sequence is CASRAGHRSGNTIYF. DNA for the CDR3: TGTGCCAGCAGAGCGGGACACCGTTCTGGAAACACCATATATTTT.

V usage is TRBV5-1 and J usage is TRBJ2-5; weak D call: TRBD2 (6 bases). The CDR3 is 15 amino acids. The germline CDR1 and CDR2 sequences are SGHRS and YFSETQ. V was clipped by 1 base and J by 1 base, with 11 bases between them. The CDR3 bases are TGCGCCAGCAGCTTGTTTAGGGGAGGCCAAGAGACCCAGTACTTC. Its translation is CASSLFRGGQETQYF.

The chain recombines TRBV30 with TRBJ2-5; D ambiguous. CDR3 length equals 10 residues. From germline, CDR1 is GTSNPN and CDR2 SVGIG (reference sequence). Trimming took off 2 bases at V and 5 bases at J, with 3 bases between the two ends. The CDR3 is CAWSSETQYF. CDR3 nucleotide sequence: TGTGCCTGGAGTTCGGAGACCCAGTACTTC.

The J gene is TRBJ2-7, the V gene TRBV11-2, with a weak D call TRBD2 (5 bases). CDR1 and CDR2 (germline): SGHAT, FQNNGV. V was trimmed by 3 bases and J by 4 bases, leaving 7 bases between them. The CDR3 extends over 12 amino acids. The CDR3 bases are TGTGCCAGCAGCTTTGGGGAGTACGAGCAGTACTTC. This translates into CASSFGEYEQYF.

In this sample, this clone turned up a few times. The CDR3 DNA follows: TGTGCCAGCTCACCCCCAATGGGGAGCCCTGAAGCTTTCTTT. This gives the protein CASSPPMGSPEAFF. This rearrangement joins TRBV18 to TRBJ1-1, with D unresolved. Germline assignment: CDR1 KGHSH and CDR2 LQKENI. The CDR3 totals 14 residues. V was trimmed by 3 bases and J by 6 bases, leaving 14 bases between them.